This T cell receptor beta chain was observed in a study of vaccination effects on CD4 cells after COVID-19. Per the germline V gene, CDR1 is ENHRY and CDR2 is SYGVKD. V lost 0 bases and J 2 bases, leaving 10 bases between the germline ends. The CDR3 has 15 residues. This clone was counted between two and nine times. The antigen is unknown. Antigen-specific CD4+ T cells expanded by the ViraFEST assay with viral peptide pools were then sequenced. An approximately ten-day culture period preceded the isolation of CD4+ T cells. Vaccine administered to participants consisted of two doses of either BNT162b2 or mRNA-1273. The healthy vaccine recipients, who had no prior SARS-CoV-2 infection, showed negative nucleocapsid antibodies. TCRdb's table, derived via immunoSEQ multiplex PCR, lists solely in-frame clones and lacks some. The table lists tens of thousands of clones, around 80% of them singletons.

J is TRBJ1-2 and V is TRBV10-3; D remains ambiguous. Sequencing used CD4+ T cells from PBMCs cultured with HCoV-NL63 spike peptides, obtained after COVID-19 vaccination. This TCR came from a human donor who received a COVID-19 vaccine. Some clones in this sample may be carry-over from other donors' samples. This chain's CDR3 is CAISESEGLNYGYTF. The CDR3 DNA sequence: TGTGCCATCAGTGAGTCGGAGGGCCTCAACTATGGCTACACCTTC.